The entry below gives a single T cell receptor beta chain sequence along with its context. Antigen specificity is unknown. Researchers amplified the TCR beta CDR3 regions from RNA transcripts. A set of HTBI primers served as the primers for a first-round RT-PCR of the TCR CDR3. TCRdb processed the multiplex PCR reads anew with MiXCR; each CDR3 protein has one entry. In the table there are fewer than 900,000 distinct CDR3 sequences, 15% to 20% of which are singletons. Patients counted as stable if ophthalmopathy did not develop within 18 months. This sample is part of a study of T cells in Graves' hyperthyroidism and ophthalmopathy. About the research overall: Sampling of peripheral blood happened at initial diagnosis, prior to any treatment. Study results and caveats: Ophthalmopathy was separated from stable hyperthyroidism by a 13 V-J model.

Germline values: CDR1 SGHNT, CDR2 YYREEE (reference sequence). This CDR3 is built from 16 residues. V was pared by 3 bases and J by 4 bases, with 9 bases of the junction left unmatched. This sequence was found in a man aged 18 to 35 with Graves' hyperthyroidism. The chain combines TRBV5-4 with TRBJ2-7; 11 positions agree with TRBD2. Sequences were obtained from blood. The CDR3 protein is CASSSGNSGGDYEQYF. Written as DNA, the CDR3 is TGTGCCAGCAGCTCCGGAAATAGCGGGGGGGATTACGAGCAGTACTTC.